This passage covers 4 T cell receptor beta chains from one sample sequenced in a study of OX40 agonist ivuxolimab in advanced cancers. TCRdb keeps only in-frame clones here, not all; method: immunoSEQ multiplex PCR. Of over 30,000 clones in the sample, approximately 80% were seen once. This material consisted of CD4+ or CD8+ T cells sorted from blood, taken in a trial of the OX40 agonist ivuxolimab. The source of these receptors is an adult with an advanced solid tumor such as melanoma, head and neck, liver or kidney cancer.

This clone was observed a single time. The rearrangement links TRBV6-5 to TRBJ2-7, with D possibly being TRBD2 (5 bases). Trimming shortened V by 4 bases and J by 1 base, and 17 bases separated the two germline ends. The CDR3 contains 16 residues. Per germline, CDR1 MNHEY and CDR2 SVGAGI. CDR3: CASSFRDPRRSYEQYF. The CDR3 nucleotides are TGTGCCAGCAGTTTCCGGGATCCAAGGCGGTCCTACGAGCAGTACTTC.

In DNA form, the CDR3 reads TGTGCCAGCAGCGTTGGGGTTGACTACGAGCAGTACTTC. This encodes CASSVGVDYEQYF. The chain carries TRBV9 and TRBJ2-7; no reliable D call. Germline CDR1 reads SGDLS; CDR2 reads YYNGEE. The CDR3 has 13 residues. The ends were cut back, 2 bases at V and 3 bases at J, with 9 bases in the middle.

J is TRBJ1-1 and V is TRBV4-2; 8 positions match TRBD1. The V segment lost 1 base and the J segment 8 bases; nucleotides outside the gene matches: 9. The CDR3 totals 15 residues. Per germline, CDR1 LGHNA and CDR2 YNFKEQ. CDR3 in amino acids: CASSQGAGTGGEAFF. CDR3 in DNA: TGTGCCAGCAGCCAAGGTGCGGGGACAGGAGGGGAAGCTTTCTTT.

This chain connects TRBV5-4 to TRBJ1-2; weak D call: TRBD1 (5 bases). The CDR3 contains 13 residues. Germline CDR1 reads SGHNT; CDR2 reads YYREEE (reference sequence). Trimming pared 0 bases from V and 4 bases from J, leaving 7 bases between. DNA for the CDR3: TGTGCCAGCAGCTTGGACGGGGGCTATGGCTACACCTTC. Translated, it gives CASSLDGGYGYTF.